These T cell receptor beta chains were read from a single sample in a study of blood T cell repertoires in COVID-19. Here immunoSEQ multiplex PCR was the method, and the copy in TCRdb shows in-frame clones only, minus some. The repertoire holds a few hundred thousand clones, under 90% seen once, with over 9.5% in the top ten. Sequenced input: PBMCs or T cells enriched from blood (not recorded which). The receptors come from a woman younger than 35 who had recovered from COVID-19. The CDR3 runs from the conserved cysteine through the conserved F or W. The D gene is left open where the match is weak. Clone size appears in some rows only: once, few, many, or a class for an expanded clone.

d_call	v_call	j_call	clone_size	cdr3_nt	cdr3_aa
TRBD1	TRBV6-5	TRBJ1-1	-	TGTGCCAGCAGTTACAAGACAGGGCGGGGCACTGAAGCTTTCTTT	CASSYKTGRGTEAFF
TRBD2	TRBV6-1	TRBJ2-5	few	TGTGCCAGCAGTGAAGCGGCGGACGTGGGCGGGGGGACCCAGTACTTC	CASSEAADVGGGTQYF
-	TRBV5-4	TRBJ2-5	-	TGTGCCAGCAGCTTGGTGGCACAACCCGAAGAGACCCAGTACTTC	CASSLVAQPEETQYF
-	TRBV10-1	TRBJ1-5	-	TGCGCCAGCAGTGAAAGGGGTGATCAGCCCCAGCATTTT	CASSERGDQPQHF
-	TRBV3-1/TRBV3-2	TRBJ2-2	-	TGTGCCAGCAGCCAAGAACGGGAACTAGCCATGAACACCGGGGAGCTGTTTTTT	CASSQERELAMNTGELFF
TRBD1	TRBV3-1/TRBV3-2	TRBJ1-3	-	TGTGCCAGCAGTTACACAGGGGCCGGAAACACCATATATTTT	CASSYTGAGNTIYF
TRBD1	TRBV2	TRBJ1-2	few	TGTGCCAGCATACAGGGGGAAAGGTATGGCTACACCTTC	CASIQGERYGYTF
-	TRBV5-4	TRBJ1-2	-	TGTGCCAGCAGCTTGGGATCGGAAGGCCTCGCTAGCTATGGCTACACCTTC	CASSLGSEGLASYGYTF
TRBD2	TRBV28	TRBJ2-7	-	TGTGCCAGCAGTCAGGGACTAGTCAGCTACGAGCAGTACTTC	CASSQGLVSYEQYF
-	TRBV5-4	TRBJ2-5	-	TGTGCCAGCAGCTTAGTTAGCGACCAAGAGACCCAGTACTTC	CASSLVSDQETQYF
-	TRBV7-9	TRBJ1-2	-	TGTGCCAGCACCGGAACTGAGGCCAGTCCGAGCTACACCTTC	CASTGTEASPSYTF
-	TRBV11-2	TRBJ1-3	-	TGTGCCAGCAGCTGGGAGAGGGGGAGTTCTGGAAACACCATATATTTT	CASSWERGSSGNTIYF
-	TRBV5-1	TRBJ1-4	once	TGCGCCAGCAGTTTAACCACAGGTTCGGCTAATGAAAAACTGTTTTTT	CASSLTTGSANEKLFF
-	TRBV11-3	TRBJ2-2	-	TGTGCCAGCAGCTTAGACAGGTTCACCGGGGAGCTGTTTTTT	CASSLDRFTGELFF